The T cell receptor (beta chain) under discussion was sequenced for a study of cytomegalovirus exposure and HLA in healthy donors. Across the whole study: A preliminary data release comprised roughly 80 million unique TCRs obtained from HLA-typed donors. The Caucasian-associated ancestry cluster contained 65% to 85% of the approximately 390 genotyped donors.

In its sample, this clone was seen a few times. Its target is unknown. The CDR3 has 15 amino acids. Germline assignment: CDR1 SGHTA and CDR2 FQGNSA. Trimming cost V 0 bases and J 2 bases; bases outside gene matches: 4. The primer mix had 60 Vbeta and 13 Jbeta primers. The repertoire was sequenced with immunoSEQ multiplex PCR; TCRdb's copy has only in-frame clones and lacks some. The table has around 170,000 clones, roughly 80% seen once. General study findings and limits: An analysis done earlier found most TCR beta V segments productive about 87% or about 30% of the time. CMV serostatus was the only recorded immune exposure for donors.

Sequencing was carried out using PBMCs. The origin of this receptor is a man in his fifties or sixties in good health and CMV-seronegative. The rearrangement joins TRBV7-2 to TRBJ2-7, with 7 positions matching TRBD2. The CDR3 loop reads CASSLASGRAYEQYF. As DNA, the CDR3 is TGTGCCAGCAGCTTAGCATCAGGGAGGGCCTACGAGCAGTACTTC.